The present T cell receptor beta chain was sequenced within a study of cytomegalovirus exposure and HLA in healthy donors. V was pared by 6 bases and J by 3 bases, with 11 bases between. The CDR3 has 14 amino acids. In germline, CDR1 is MNHNS, CDR2 SASEGT. The PCR made use of 60 Vbeta and 13 Jbeta primers. This table comes from immunoSEQ multiplex PCR, and its TCRdb copy is limited to in-frame clones, with some not included. The sample contains about 180,000 clones, around 84% of which appear only once. Sequencing was carried out using PBMCs. The TCR comes from a boy between 2 and 10 years old in good health and CMV-seronegative. The V and J genes are TRBV6-1 and TRBJ1-4; a weak D match, TRBD1 (6 bases). The chain's CDR3 is CASRRTASNEKLFF. The CDR3 nucleotides read TGTGCCAGCAGGAGGACAGCTTCTAATGAAAAACTGTTTTTT.